This is a list of T cell receptor beta chains from one sample in a study of shared clonotypes between healthy human individuals. The table came from immunoSEQ multiplex PCR; TCRdb's copy has only in-frame clones and leaves some out. Of more than 2 million clones in the sample, approximately 95% are singletons; the top ten hold approximately 1.2%. The sequencing input was naive CD8+ T cells sorted from blood. The receptors here all came from a young man in good health. The CDR3 runs from the conserved cysteine through the conserved F or W. The order of the fields is D gene, clone size, J gene, V gene, CDR3 DNA, CDR3 protein. D genes are given only for firm matches. Size is omitted from some rows. Given values are once, few, many or a class for expanded clones.

d_gene: -
abundance: -
j_gene: TRBJ2-5
v_gene: TRBV4-1
CDR3nt: TGCGCCAGCAGCCAAGTAGGGTTGGAGACCCAGTACTTC
CDR3aa: CASSQVGLETQYF

d_gene: TRBD2
abundance: -
j_gene: TRBJ2-1
v_gene: TRBV29-1
CDR3nt: TGCAGCGTTGCCGAGCTAGCGGGAGGTGAGCAGTTCTTC
CDR3aa: CSVAELAGGEQFF

d_gene: TRBD1
abundance: -
j_gene: TRBJ1-1
v_gene: TRBV5-1
CDR3nt: TGCGCCAGCAGCGGGCAGGGGGCCGTGAACACTGAAGCTTTCTTT
CDR3aa: CASSGQGAVNTEAFF

d_gene: -
abundance: -
j_gene: TRBJ2-7
v_gene: TRBV15
CDR3nt: TGTGCCACCAGCAGGGAGAGGTCGTACGAGCAGTACTTC
CDR3aa: CATSRERSYEQYF

d_gene: -
abundance: -
j_gene: TRBJ1-4
v_gene: TRBV7-9
CDR3nt: TGTGCCAGCAGTCCTGGGACGGGGGACGAAAAACTGTTTTTT
CDR3aa: CASSPGTGDEKLFF

d_gene: -
abundance: -
j_gene: TRBJ2-1
v_gene: TRBV2
CDR3nt: TGTGCCAGCAGTGAAGGTGGTGGCGGCAGCTCCTACAATGAGCAGTTCTTC
CDR3aa: CASSEGGGGSSYNEQFF

d_gene: -
abundance: -
j_gene: TRBJ1-4
v_gene: TRBV30
CDR3nt: TGCGCCTGGAAACGGGACGGAACAACTAATGAAAAACTGTTTTTT
CDR3aa: CAWKRDGTTNEKLFF

d_gene: -
abundance: -
j_gene: TRBJ1-6
v_gene: TRBV7-6
CDR3nt: TGTGCCAGCAGCTTAGGGGAGAATTCACCCCTCCACTTT
CDR3aa: CASSLGENSPLHF

d_gene: -
abundance: once
j_gene: TRBJ1-6
v_gene: TRBV9
CDR3nt: TGTGCCAGCAGCGTGCAGGGAGATTCACCCCTCCACTTT
CDR3aa: CASSVQGDSPLHF

d_gene: TRBD1
abundance: -
j_gene: TRBJ2-2
v_gene: TRBV27
CDR3nt: TGTGCCAGCAGTGTCACAGGGGGCAGGGAGCTGTTTTTT
CDR3aa: CASSVTGGRELFF

d_gene: TRBD2
abundance: once
j_gene: TRBJ2-1
v_gene: TRBV7-3
CDR3nt: TGTGCCAGCAGCTTAAAGACTAGCGGGGTTTCCATCAATGAGCAGTTCTTC
CDR3aa: CASSLKTSGVSINEQFF

d_gene: -
abundance: -
j_gene: TRBJ2-2
v_gene: TRBV13
CDR3nt: TGTGCCAGCACCCCGATGGGGGACATTGGACCCGGGGAGCTGTTTTTT
CDR3aa: CASTPMGDIGPGELFF

d_gene: -
abundance: -
j_gene: TRBJ2-3
v_gene: TRBV11-2
CDR3nt: TGTGCCAGCAGCCCATGGGCGGTTGAATACACAGATACGCAGTATTTT
CDR3aa: CASSPWAVEYTDTQYF

d_gene: -
abundance: once
j_gene: TRBJ2-7
v_gene: TRBV19
CDR3nt: TGTGCCAGTAGTATCGCTGACCACGGCTCCTACGAGCAGTACTTC
CDR3aa: CASSIADHGSYEQYF

d_gene: -
abundance: -
j_gene: TRBJ2-7
v_gene: TRBV4-1
CDR3nt: TGCGCCAGCAGCCAAGAAGCACAGGTGGGGGTTTACGAGCAGTACTTC
CDR3aa: CASSQEAQVGVYEQYF

d_gene: -
abundance: -
j_gene: TRBJ1-2
v_gene: TRBV6-6
CDR3nt: TGTGCCAGCAGTCACTTTCTCGGGACCGATGGCTACACCTTC
CDR3aa: CASSHFLGTDGYTF

d_gene: TRBD2
abundance: -
j_gene: TRBJ2-7
v_gene: TRBV30
CDR3nt: TGTGCCTGGAGTCCCCTCCAGCGGGAGTCCTACGAGCAGTACTTC
CDR3aa: CAWSPLQRESYEQYF

d_gene: -
abundance: -
j_gene: TRBJ2-7
v_gene: TRBV2
CDR3nt: TGTGCCAGCGCCGGACCATCAAGCTTGGGTAGGGGGGACGAGCAGTACTTC
CDR3aa: CASAGPSSLGRGDEQYF

d_gene: -
abundance: once
j_gene: TRBJ1-2
v_gene: TRBV25-1
CDR3nt: TGTGCCAGCAGTGAATCAGGGCCCTACGGCTACACCTTC
CDR3aa: CASSESGPYGYTF

d_gene: -
abundance: -
j_gene: TRBJ2-1
v_gene: TRBV4-1
CDR3nt: TGCGCCAGCAGCCAAGACCCCTACAATGAGCAGTTCTTC
CDR3aa: CASSQDPYNEQFF

d_gene: -
abundance: once
j_gene: TRBJ1-6
v_gene: TRBV7-8
CDR3nt: TGTGCCAGCAGCTTAGCCAGGGCGGTCAATTCACCCCTCCACTTT
CDR3aa: CASSLARAVNSPLHF

d_gene: -
abundance: -
j_gene: TRBJ1-5
v_gene: TRBV30
CDR3nt: TGTGCCTGCGCCCCTACATATTATAGCAATCAGCCCCAGCATTTT
CDR3aa: CACAPTYYSNQPQHF

d_gene: -
abundance: -
j_gene: TRBJ2-7
v_gene: TRBV7-8
CDR3nt: TGTGCCAGCAGTGCCAGCTCGGCGCAGTACTTC
CDR3aa: CASSASSAQYF

d_gene: TRBD1
abundance: -
j_gene: TRBJ2-7
v_gene: TRBV4-1
CDR3nt: TGCGCCAGCAGCCAGTCCAGCGGACAGGGGATTTCCTACGAGCAGTACTTC
CDR3aa: CASSQSSGQGISYEQYF

d_gene: -
abundance: -
j_gene: TRBJ2-1
v_gene: TRBV19
CDR3nt: TGTGCCAGTAGTATAACAGGGAGCTCCTACAATGAGCAGTTCTTC
CDR3aa: CASSITGSSYNEQFF

d_gene: TRBD2
abundance: -
j_gene: TRBJ2-7
v_gene: TRBV4-3
CDR3nt: TGCGCCAGCAGCCAAGTTTTACCTAGCGGGAGCTACGAGCAGTACTTC
CDR3aa: CASSQVLPSGSYEQYF

d_gene: TRBD2
abundance: -
j_gene: TRBJ2-1
v_gene: TRBV11-1
CDR3nt: TGTGCCAGCAGCTTAGCGCTAGCGGGGGGCCACTCCTACAATGAGCAGTTCTTC
CDR3aa: CASSLALAGGHSYNEQFF

d_gene: -
abundance: -
j_gene: TRBJ2-5
v_gene: TRBV7-9
CDR3nt: TGTGCCAGCAGCTTAGAGTTGGAGCGGGAGACCCAGTACTTC
CDR3aa: CASSLELERETQYF

d_gene: -
abundance: -
j_gene: TRBJ2-7
v_gene: TRBV11-2
CDR3nt: TGTGCCAGCAGCTTAGCCTCTTCGACTGCCTTGATAAAGGACAACGAGCAGTACTTC
CDR3aa: CASSLASSTALIKDNEQYF

d_gene: TRBD2
abundance: -
j_gene: TRBJ2-3
v_gene: TRBV28
CDR3nt: TGTGCCAGCAGTTTAGCCACCCCCTCTAGCGGGGGGGGTACGGCTAGCACAGATACGCAGTATTTT
CDR3aa: CASSLATPSSGGGTASTDTQYF

d_gene: -
abundance: -
j_gene: TRBJ1-1
v_gene: TRBV4-3
CDR3nt: TGCGCCAGCAGCCAGATAGCGTTGAACACTGAAGCTTTCTTT
CDR3aa: CASSQIALNTEAFF